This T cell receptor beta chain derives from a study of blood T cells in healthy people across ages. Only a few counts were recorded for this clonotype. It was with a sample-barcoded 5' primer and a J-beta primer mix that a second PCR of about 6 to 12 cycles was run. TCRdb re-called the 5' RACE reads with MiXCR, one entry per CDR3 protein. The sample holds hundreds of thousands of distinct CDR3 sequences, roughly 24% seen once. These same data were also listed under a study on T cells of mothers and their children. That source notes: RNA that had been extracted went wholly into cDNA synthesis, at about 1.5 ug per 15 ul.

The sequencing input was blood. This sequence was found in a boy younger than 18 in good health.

Here the CDR3 reads CSVDRQGEDIQYF. The CDR3 DNA is TGCAGCGTTGACCGACAGGGGGAGGACATTCAGTACTTC. V gene TRBV29-1 combines with J gene TRBJ2-4; TRBD1 agrees at 9 bases. CDR1 SQVTM and CDR2 ANQGSEA come from the germline V gene. V shed 3 bases and J 8 bases; nucleotides not matched to a gene: 5. The CDR3 is made up of 13 amino acids.